A single sample is the source of the 6 T cell receptor beta chains below, sequenced in a study of blood T cell repertoires in COVID-19. Profiling relied on immunoSEQ multiplex PCR, and the TCRdb table lists in-frame clones only, not all of them. The sample contains 120,000 or so clones, approximately 85% of which appear only once. The sequencing sample was made of peripheral blood. The origin of the receptors is a woman aged 60-75 years with acute or convalescent COVID-19.

The chain links TRBV28 to TRBJ1-5; D ambiguous. The CDR3 spans 18 residues. Germline V gene sequence: CDR1 MDHEN, CDR2 SYDVKM. Trimming pared 7 bases from V and 0 bases from J, leaving 22 bases between. The CDR3 sequence: CASKFNAVRVTSNQPQHF. In DNA, the CDR3 is TGTGCCAGCAAGTTTAATGCGGTACGGGTAACTAGCAATCAGCCCCAGCATTTT.

The chain combines TRBV24-1 with TRBJ2-3; a weak D match, TRBD2 (6 bases). The V and J ends lost 0 bases and 6 bases respectively, with 12 bases between them. The CDR3 sequence is 15 residues long. Per the germline V gene, CDR1 is KGHDR and CDR2 is SFDVKD. CDR3 protein: CATSDLAGTGDTQYF. For the CDR3, the DNA is TGTGCCACCAGTGATTTGGCGGGGACGGGCGATACGCAGTATTTT.

The chain uses TRBV27 and TRBJ1-6; no clear D. V was shortened by 5 bases and J by 13 bases, with 15 bases between the two germline ends. The CDR3 is made up of 13 amino acids. The germline gives CDR1 MNHEY, CDR2 SMNVEV (reference sequence). For the CDR3, the DNA is TGTGCCAGCAGTCCCGCAGGCCTTCTTCCCCTCCACTTT. Encoded protein: CASSPAGLLPLHF.

This clone has at least ten counts. The rearrangement uses TRBV4-1 and TRBJ2-2; tentatively, D is TRBD1 (6 bases). The CDR3 has 16 residues. Deletions cut 2 bases from V and 0 bases from J, with 10 bases between. Germline CDR1 and CDR2: MGHRA and YSYEKL. CDR3 loop: CASSQPDRSNTGELFF. In DNA, the CDR3 is TGCGCCAGCAGCCAACCAGACAGGTCGAACACCGGGGAGCTGTTTTTT.

The rearrangement links TRBV9 to TRBJ1-5, with D perhaps matching TRBD1 (5 bases). Germline assignment: CDR1 SGDLS and CDR2 YYNGEE. CDR3 length equals 14 residues. The V end was cut by 0 bases, the J end by 5 bases, with 9 bases between. The CDR3 bases are TGTGCCAGCAGCGTAGCCGACAGTTATCAGCCCCAGCATTTT. Amino acids: CASSVADSYQPQHF. The whole variable domain, remainder taken from reference TRBV9 and TRBJ1-5, is DSGVTQTPKHLITATGQRVTLRCSPRSGDLSVYWYQQSLDQGLQFLIQYYNGEERAKGNILERFSAQQFPDLHSELNLSSLELGDSALYFCASSVADSYQPQHFGDGTRLSIL.

V gene TRBV25-1 combines with J gene TRBJ1-2, with 9 bases that match TRBD1. The germline V gene has CDR1 MGHDK and CDR2 SYGVNS. The CDR3 contains 16 residues. V lost 2 bases, J lost 7 bases, and 11 bases stayed unmatched. CDR3 in amino acids: CASSEPLTGGRVGYTF. In DNA form, the CDR3 reads TGTGCCAGCAGTGAACCCTTGACAGGGGGTAGAGTTGGCTACACCTTC.